The clone carrying this T cell receptor beta chain has at least ten counts. These data come from a study of lung T cells in sarcoidosis with Löfgren's syndrome. TCRdb called the reads again in MiXCR, with one record for every CDR3 protein. The table lists under 20,000 distinct CDR3 sequences, 20% to 25% of them singletons. This CDR3 is 15 amino acids long. Losses at the gene ends were 5 bases for V and 7 bases for J; bases not matched to a gene: 9. Germline CDR1 reads DFQATT; CDR2 reads SNEGSKA (reference sequence). The sample was CD4+ T cells from bronchoalveolar lavage. The receptor's source is a human donor with sarcoidosis (Löfgren's syndrome or another form), or a control subject (not recorded which). The gene calls are TRBV20-1 and TRBJ2-7; TRBD2 aligns across 15 bases. The CDR3 reads CSASRTSGRAREQYF. The CDR3 DNA sequence: TGCAGTGCTTCGAGGACTAGCGGGAGGGCTAGGGAGCAGTACTTC.